One and the same sample provided the 25 T cell receptor beta chains below, sequenced in a study of siplizumab effects on memory and regulatory T cells. The data were produced by immunoSEQ multiplex PCR, yet TCRdb's version contains in-frame clones alone and is incomplete. This sample has around 100,000 clones, with just over 90% found just once. Input material: Tregs sorted from blood. The source of these receptors is a human donor in good health.

This chain connects TRBV6-4 to TRBJ2-2; D gene unclear. The V and J ends lost 5 bases and 2 bases respectively, with 9 bases between them. The CDR3 covers 14 residues. The V gene's germline CDR1 is MRHNA and CDR2 SNTAGT. Written as DNA, the CDR3 is TGTGCCAGCAGTCCCGTCGACAACACCGGGGAGCTGTTTTTT. As protein: CASSPVDNTGELFF.

The chain joins TRBV28 to TRBJ1-2; TRBD1 might be the D (6 bases). In germline, CDR1 is MDHEN, CDR2 SYDVKM. There are 17 residues in the CDR3. Trimming pared 5 bases from V and 0 bases from J, leaving 19 bases between. CDR3 in amino acids: CASSPWDGGRPNYGYTF. The CDR3 DNA follows: TGTGCCAGCAGTCCATGGGATGGGGGGCGCCCTAACTATGGCTACACCTTC.

V is TRBV28 and J is TRBJ2-1; 7 nucleotides agree with TRBD2. Trimming cost V 3 bases and J 4 bases; bases outside gene matches: 9. This CDR3 has 16 residues. Germline V lookup: CDR1 MDHEN, CDR2 SYDVKM. CDR3 nucleotide sequence: TGTGCCAGCAGTTTTAGGGCTAGCGGAAATTACAATGAGCAGTTCTTC. Protein sequence: CASSFRASGNYNEQFF. The entire variable domain, with the rest obtained from reference TRBV28 and TRBJ2-1, is as follows: DVKVTQSSRYLVKRTGEKVFLECVQDMDHENMFWYRQDPGLGLRLIYFSYDVKMKEKGDIPEGYSVSREKKERFSLILESASTNQTSMYLCASSFRASGNYNEQFFGPGTRLTVL.

This clone was recorded only once. The V call is TRBV5-1, the J call TRBJ2-3, with 10 bases aligning to TRBD1. In germline, CDR1 is SGHRS, CDR2 YFSETQ. The CDR3 extends over 14 amino acids. With 6 bases clipped from V and 1 base from J, the junction kept 2 bases outside the gene matches. The chain's CDR3 is CASKDRGGTDTQYF. CDR3 bases: TGCGCCAGCAAGGACAGGGGGGGCACAGATACGCAGTATTTT.

V usage is TRBV7-2 and J usage is TRBJ2-1, with D possibly matching TRBD2 (6 bases). In germline, CDR1 is SGHTA, CDR2 FQGNSA. This CDR3 contains 15 residues. The V end lost 8 bases, the J end lost 0 bases, and 14 bases lay between the germline ends. CDR3 amino acids: CASGAGRSSYNEQFF. For the CDR3, the DNA is TGTGCCAGCGGCGCGGGGCGTAGCTCCTACAATGAGCAGTTCTTC. Variable domain in full (rest from reference TRBV7-2 and TRBJ2-1): GAGVSQSPSNKVTEKGKDVELRCDPISGHTALYWYRQSLGQGLEFLIYFQGNSAPDKSGLPSDRFSAERTGGSVSTLTIQRTQQEDSAVYLCASGAGRSSYNEQFFGPGTRLTVL.

This chain uses TRBV10-3 with TRBJ2-3; TRBD1 might be the D (7 bases). Germline assignment: CDR1 ENHRY and CDR2 SYGVKD. V gave up 4 bases and J gave up 5 bases, with 10 bases separating them. There are 13 residues in the CDR3. The CDR3 region has the DNA TGTGCCATCAGTGGACAGGGAGGAGATACGCAGTATTTT. Translating it yields CAISGQGGDTQYF.

J is TRBJ2-1 and V is TRBV19; D possibly matches TRBD1 or TRBD2 (5 bases each). Germline loops: CDR1 LNHDA, CDR2 SQIVND (reference sequence). The V end was cut by 0 bases, the J end by 6 bases, with 9 bases between. The CDR3 has 14 residues. DNA for the CDR3: TGTGCCAGTAGTATAGAGGGGACGGTCAATGAGCAGTTCTTC. This gives the protein CASSIEGTVNEQFF. The whole variable domain, filled in from reference TRBV19 and TRBJ2-1, reads DGGITQSPKYLFRKEGQNVTLSCEQNLNHDAMYWYRQDPGQGLRLIYYSQIVNDFQKGDIAEGYSVSREKKESFPLTVTSAQKNPTAFYLCASSIEGTVNEQFFGPGTRLTVL.

J is TRBJ2-1 and V is TRBV4-1; a weak D match, TRBD2 (6 bases). The CDR3 runs to 15 residues. Trimming removed 1 base at V and 6 bases at J, with 13 bases between. Germline V lookup: CDR1 MGHRA, CDR2 YSYEKL. The CDR3 bases are TGCGCCAGCAGCCAAGGATCGGGGCGGGGCAATGAGCAGTTCTTC. It translates to CASSQGSGRGNEQFF.

This clone has just one count. The chain is built from TRBV28 and TRBJ1-4, with D perhaps matching TRBD1 (6 bases). The CDR3 sequence is 15 residues long. Between the trimmed V and J ends, which lost 5 bases and 0 bases, there was a span of 10 bases. Germline CDR1 reads MDHEN; CDR2 reads SYDVKM. CDR3 region: CASSPQGSTNEKLFF. CDR3 sequence (DNA): TGTGCCAGCAGTCCCCAGGGGTCAACTAATGAAAAACTGTTTTTT.

This chain uses TRBV28 with TRBJ2-7; TRBD2 is a possible D gene (5 bases). The CDR3 consists of 14 residues. Looked up from germline, CDR1 is MDHEN and CDR2 is SYDVKM. The ends were cut back, 5 bases at V and 5 bases at J, with 16 bases in the middle. This CDR3 is CASSRRGIVDEQYF. CDR3 bases: TGTGCCAGCAGTCGTCGGGGTATCGTCGACGAGCAGTACTTC.

This rearrangement joins TRBV5-3 to TRBJ2-1; 7 bases map to TRBD2. TRBV5-3 is an open reading frame whose function is uncertain. The V gene end was trimmed by 5 bases and the J gene end by 0 bases; junction bases not matched to a gene: 11. The CDR3 extends over 17 amino acids. The CDR3 loop reads CARSLWRESGSYNEQFF. The CDR3 DNA sequence: TGTGCCAGAAGTTTGTGGCGGGAGTCGGGCTCCTACAATGAGCAGTTCTTC.

CDR3 sequence reads: CASSLAAGPADTQYF. CDR3 in DNA: TGCGCCAGCAGCTTGGCTGCGGGCCCCGCAGATACGCAGTATTTT. V is TRBV5-1 and J is TRBJ2-3; TRBD2 might be the D (5 bases). The CDR3 runs to 15 residues. Deletions cut 0 bases from V and 4 bases from J, with 12 bases between. Germline CDR1 SGHRS, CDR2 YFSETQ.

CDR3 in amino acids: CASSYSSYEQYF. For the CDR3, the DNA is TGTGCCAGCAGTTACTCGAGCTACGAGCAGTACTTC. The chain joins TRBV6-5 to TRBJ2-7; D ambiguous. V was trimmed by 0 bases and J by 3 bases, leaving 3 bases between them. The germline V gene encodes CDR1 MNHEY and CDR2 SVGAGI. The CDR3 runs 12 residues.

The V call is TRBV5-1, the J call TRBJ1-2, with D unresolved. This CDR3 contains 13 residues. Germline V lookup: CDR1 SGHRS, CDR2 YFSETQ. V was clipped by 0 bases and J by 4 bases, with 7 bases between them. This chain's CDR3 is CASSLDLSYGYTF. The CDR3 coding sequence is TGCGCCAGCAGCTTGGATCTCAGCTATGGCTACACCTTC.

This sequence joins TRBV2 and TRBJ2-5; no clear D gene. Germline V gene data show CDR1 as SNHLY and CDR2 as FYNNEI. V lost 6 bases to trimming and J lost 5 bases, with 4 bases between them. There are 10 residues in the CDR3. CDR3 sequence reads: CASRVETQYF. The DNA of the CDR3 is TGTGCCAGCAGGGTGGAGACCCAGTACTTC.

V usage is TRBV30 and J usage is TRBJ2-7, with D possibly being TRBD1 (8 bases). CDR1 is GTSNPN, CDR2 SVGIG, per germline (reference sequence). The V and J ends lost 0 bases and 4 bases respectively, with 13 bases between them. This CDR3 comprises 14 residues. The CDR3, as DNA: TGTGCCTGGAGTGTGAACAGGGGGGGATACGAGCAGTACTTC. It translates to CAWSVNRGGYEQYF.

This clone was counted a single time. The chain employs TRBV30 and TRBJ2-7, with TRBD1 matching over 7 bases. Germline values: CDR1 GTSNPN, CDR2 SVGIG (reference sequence). With 2 bases clipped from V and 7 bases from J, the junction kept 5 bases outside the gene matches. There are 12 residues in the CDR3. The CDR3 loop is CAWSTGAREQYF. The CDR3 DNA is TGTGCCTGGAGTACAGGGGCACGGGAGCAGTACTTC.

The chain joins TRBV6-5 to TRBJ1-2, with D tentatively TRBD1 (5 bases). CDR3 size: 12 residues. V gave up 6 bases and J gave up 8 bases, with 13 bases separating them. Germline loops: CDR1 MNHEY, CDR2 SVGAGI. As DNA, the CDR3 is TGTGCCAGCAGAGGACAAGGGTGGGGCTACACCTTC. It translates to CASRGQGWGYTF.

The chain links TRBV28 to TRBJ2-7; D gene uncertain. Germline V lookup: CDR1 MDHEN, CDR2 SYDVKM. There are 14 residues in the CDR3. Between the trimmed V and J ends, which lost 7 bases and 3 bases, there was a span of 16 bases. CDR3 bases: TGTGCCAGCAAAATCGGCAGTGCTTACTACGAGCAGTACTTC. Its protein product is CASKIGSAYYEQYF.

This chain connects TRBV5-8 to TRBJ1-2, with 10 bases fitting TRBD1. V shed 2 bases and J 6 bases; nucleotides not matched to a gene: 10. The CDR3 consists of 16 residues. CDR1 and CDR2 from the germline V gene are SGHTS and YDEGEE. The CDR3 DNA follows: TGTGCCAGCAGCTTACCGGGACAGGGGTGGAATAATGGCTACACCTTC. This encodes CASSLPGQGWNNGYTF.

The rearrangement joins TRBV27 to TRBJ2-2; D is unresolved. There are 12 residues in the CDR3. Germline V gene lookup returns CDR1 MNHEY and CDR2 SMNVEV (reference sequence). V lost 4 bases, J lost 0 bases, and 0 bases lay in between. For the CDR3, the DNA is TGTGCCAGCAGTTCGAACACCGGGGAGCTGTTTTTT. It yields the protein CASSSNTGELFF.

This clone was seen just once. The chain is built from TRBV19 and TRBJ2-2; D is unclear. V dropped 10 bases and J dropped 1 base, with 16 bases sitting between them. From germline, CDR1 is LNHDA and CDR2 SQIVND (reference sequence). The CDR3 sequence is 15 residues long. The CDR3 spells CATAEAYLNTGELFF. The CDR3 coding sequence is TGTGCCACGGCAGAAGCCTACTTGAACACCGGGGAGCTGTTTTTT.

The genes are TRBV6-6 and TRBJ2-7; the match to TRBD1 covers 8 bases. CDR3 length equals 15 residues. Germline loops: CDR1 MNHNY, CDR2 SVGAGI (reference sequence). V was pared by 2 bases and J by 6 bases, with 9 bases of the junction left unmatched. Written as DNA, the CDR3 is TGTGCCAGCAGTTACCGACAGGGGCCGGCCGGCGAGCAGTACTTC. Amino acids: CASSYRQGPAGEQYF.

The chain recombines TRBV7-2 with TRBJ2-7; D might be TRBD2 (8 bases). The CDR3 contains 16 residues. The V end was cut by 7 bases, the J end by 2 bases, with 21 bases between. CDR1 and CDR2 (germline): SGHTA, FQGNSA. This chain's CDR3 is CASTVQGVAGTYEQYF. The CDR3 region has the DNA TGTGCCAGCACCGTCCAGGGGGTAGCGGGAACCTACGAGCAGTACTTC.

The chain has TRBV27 and TRBJ1-4; a weak D match, TRBD1 (5 bases). Trimming took 3 bases from V and 8 from J, leaving 13 bases between them. The CDR3 has 14 residues. Germline V gives CDR1 MNHEY, CDR2 SMNVEV (reference sequence). Here the CDR3 reads CASSLAGADEKLFF. The CDR3 coding sequence is TGTGCCAGCAGTTTGGCCGGGGCTGACGAAAAACTGTTTTTT.